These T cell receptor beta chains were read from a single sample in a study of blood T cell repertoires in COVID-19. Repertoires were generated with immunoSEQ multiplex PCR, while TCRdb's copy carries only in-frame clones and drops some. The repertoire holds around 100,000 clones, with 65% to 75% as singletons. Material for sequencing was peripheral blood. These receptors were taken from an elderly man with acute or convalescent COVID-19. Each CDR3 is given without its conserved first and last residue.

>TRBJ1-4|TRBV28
ASSLPQTGFGNEKLF
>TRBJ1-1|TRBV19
ASSGTGLGTEAF
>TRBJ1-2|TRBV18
ASSPGTGGDYGYT
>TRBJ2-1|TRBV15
ATSINRVANEQF
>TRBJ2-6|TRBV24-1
ATSDPRLAGAGANVLT
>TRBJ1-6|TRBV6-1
ASSELPGQSSYNSPLH
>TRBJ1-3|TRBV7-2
ASSLDSVSGNTIY
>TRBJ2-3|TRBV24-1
ATSGLGTSGRGPGTQY
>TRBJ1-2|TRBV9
ASNRGSNYGYT
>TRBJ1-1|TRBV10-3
AIRRQGANTEAF
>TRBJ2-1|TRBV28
ASSLVGRRSYNEQF
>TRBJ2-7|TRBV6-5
ASIPSGREGEQY
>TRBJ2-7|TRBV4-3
ASSQEDGTYEQY
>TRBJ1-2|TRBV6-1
ASSDNIGYT
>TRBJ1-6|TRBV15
ATSRDTNSPLH
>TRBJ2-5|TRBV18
ASSLTSGSRQETQY
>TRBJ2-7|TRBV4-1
ASSQEGGRGKHPY
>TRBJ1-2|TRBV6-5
ASFTGSPYGYT
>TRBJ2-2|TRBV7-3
ASSASEGTGELF
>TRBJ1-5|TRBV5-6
ASSLGQIQYQPQH
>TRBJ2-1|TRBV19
ASSIGAGGPSDNEQF
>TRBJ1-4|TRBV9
ASAGGATNEKLF
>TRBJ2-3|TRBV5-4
ASKFREGRKQY
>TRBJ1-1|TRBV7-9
ASSLRETEAF
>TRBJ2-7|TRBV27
ASSLTSGRGYEQY
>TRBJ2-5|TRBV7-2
ASSLSGGQETQY
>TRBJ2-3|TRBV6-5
ASSDTGRATDTQY
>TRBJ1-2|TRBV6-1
ASSEDATNYGYT
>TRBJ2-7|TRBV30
AWSGGRASEQY
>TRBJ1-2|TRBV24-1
ATSDYKTDYGYT
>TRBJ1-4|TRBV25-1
ASSEGSRQGSEKLF
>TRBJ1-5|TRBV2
ASSTQGASNQPQH
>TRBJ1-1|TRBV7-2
ASSLEEFTEAF
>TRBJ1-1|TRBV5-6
ASSSQGFRTEAF
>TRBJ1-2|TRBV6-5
ASSSGARGYT
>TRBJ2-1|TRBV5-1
ASSLALGAGEQF
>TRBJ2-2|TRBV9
ASSPLAGEGGELF
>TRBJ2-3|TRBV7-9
AGYSGNPSTDTQY
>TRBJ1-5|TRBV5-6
ASKLAGYNQPQH
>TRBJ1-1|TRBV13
ASSWRQGVTEAF
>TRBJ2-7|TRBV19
ASRDRAYEQY
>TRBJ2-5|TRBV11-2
ASSLGDRVVTQY
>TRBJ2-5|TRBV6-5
ASSYGAGTALGTQY
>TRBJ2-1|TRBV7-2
ASSSGTTYNEQF
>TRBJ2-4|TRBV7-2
ASSRGVGSLNIQY
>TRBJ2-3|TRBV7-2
ASSLDRTRSDTQY
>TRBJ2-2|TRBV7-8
ASRPPGTNTGELF
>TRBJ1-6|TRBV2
ASGRGDSPLH
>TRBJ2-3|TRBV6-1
ASSDRGLNTQY
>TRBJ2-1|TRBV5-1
ASSLEAGEDEQF
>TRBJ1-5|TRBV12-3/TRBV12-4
ASSPNSIQPQH
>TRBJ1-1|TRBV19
ACGAGAGTEAF
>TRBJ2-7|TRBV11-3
ASSLKGTGVEQY